This T cell receptor (beta chain) was identified during a study of cytomegalovirus exposure and HLA in healthy donors. CDR1 and CDR2 (germline): SGHVS, FNYEAQ. The CDR3 totals 16 residues. V gave up 5 bases and J gave up 0 bases; unmatched junction bases: 4. This clone was counted once. Here immunoSEQ multiplex PCR was the method, and the copy in TCRdb shows in-frame clones only, minus some. This sample yields 250,000 to 400,000 clones, of which roughly 86% are seen a single time; around 1% belongs to the top ten. This chain links TRBV7-6 with TRBJ1-3; TRBD1 matches 10 bases. This clonotype was sampled from a man under 40 in good health and CMV-seronegative. Source material: PBMCs. Here the CDR3 reads CASSRQGAISGNTIYF. In DNA form, the CDR3 reads TGTGCCAGCAGCCGACAGGGGGCTATCTCTGGAAACACCATATATTTT. Filled out from reference TRBV7-6 and TRBJ1-3, the complete variable domain reads GAGVSQSPRYKVTKRGQDVALRCDPISGHVSLYWYRQALGQGPEFLTYFNYEAQQDKSGLPNDRFSAERPEGSISTLTIQRTEQRDSAMYRCASSRQGAISGNTIYFGEGSWLTVV.